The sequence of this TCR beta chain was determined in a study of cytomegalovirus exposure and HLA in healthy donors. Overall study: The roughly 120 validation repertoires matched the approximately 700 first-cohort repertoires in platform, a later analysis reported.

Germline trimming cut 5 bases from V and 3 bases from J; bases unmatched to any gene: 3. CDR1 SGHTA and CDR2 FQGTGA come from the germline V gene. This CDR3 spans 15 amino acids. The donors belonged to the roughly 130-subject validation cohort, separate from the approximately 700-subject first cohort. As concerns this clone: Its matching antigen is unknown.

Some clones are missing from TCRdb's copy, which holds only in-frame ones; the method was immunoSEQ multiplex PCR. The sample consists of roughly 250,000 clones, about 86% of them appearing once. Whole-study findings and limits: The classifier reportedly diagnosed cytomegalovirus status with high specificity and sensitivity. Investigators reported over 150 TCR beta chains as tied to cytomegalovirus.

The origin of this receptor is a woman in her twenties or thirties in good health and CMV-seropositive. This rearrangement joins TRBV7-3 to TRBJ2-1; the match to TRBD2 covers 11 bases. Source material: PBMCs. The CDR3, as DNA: TGTGCCAGCAGCGACGGACTAGCGGGCTACAATGAGCAGTTCTTC. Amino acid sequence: CASSDGLAGYNEQFF.